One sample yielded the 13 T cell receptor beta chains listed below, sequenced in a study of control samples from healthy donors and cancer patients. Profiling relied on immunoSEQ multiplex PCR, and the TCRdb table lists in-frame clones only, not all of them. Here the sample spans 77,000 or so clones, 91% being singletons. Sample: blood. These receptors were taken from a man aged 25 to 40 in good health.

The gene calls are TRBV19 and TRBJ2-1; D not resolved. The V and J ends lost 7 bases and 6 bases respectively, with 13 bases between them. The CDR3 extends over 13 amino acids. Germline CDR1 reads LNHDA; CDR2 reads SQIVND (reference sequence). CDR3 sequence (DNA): TGTGCCAGTAAGTCTGACCCGGGCAATGAGCAGTTCTTC. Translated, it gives CASKSDPGNEQFF.

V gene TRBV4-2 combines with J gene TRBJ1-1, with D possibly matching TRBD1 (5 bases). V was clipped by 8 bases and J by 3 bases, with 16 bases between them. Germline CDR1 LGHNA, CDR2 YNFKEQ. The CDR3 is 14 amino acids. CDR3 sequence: CASLARERDTEAFF. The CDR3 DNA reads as TGTGCCAGCCTTGCCAGGGAGAGGGACACTGAAGCTTTCTTT.

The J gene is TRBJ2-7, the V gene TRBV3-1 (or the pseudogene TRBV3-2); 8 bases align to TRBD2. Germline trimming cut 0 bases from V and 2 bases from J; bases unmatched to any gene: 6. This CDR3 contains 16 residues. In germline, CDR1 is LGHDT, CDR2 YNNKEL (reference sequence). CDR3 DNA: TGTGCCAGCAGCCAAGATATAACTAGCGGAGCCTACGAGCAGTACTTC. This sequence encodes CASSQDITSGAYEQYF.

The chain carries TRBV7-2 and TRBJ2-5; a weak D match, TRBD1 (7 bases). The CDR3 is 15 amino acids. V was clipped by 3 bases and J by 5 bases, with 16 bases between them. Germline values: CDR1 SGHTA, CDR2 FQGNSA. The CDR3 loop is CASSLGNRGGETQYF. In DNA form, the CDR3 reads TGTGCCAGCAGCTTGGGGAACAGGGGAGGTGAGACCCAGTACTTC.

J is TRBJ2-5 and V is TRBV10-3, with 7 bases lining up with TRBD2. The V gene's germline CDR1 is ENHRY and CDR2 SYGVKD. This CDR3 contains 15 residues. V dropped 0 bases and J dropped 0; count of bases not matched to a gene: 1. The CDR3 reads CAISESLADQETQYF. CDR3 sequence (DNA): TGTGCCATCAGTGAGTCTCTAGCGGACCAAGAGACCCAGTACTTC.

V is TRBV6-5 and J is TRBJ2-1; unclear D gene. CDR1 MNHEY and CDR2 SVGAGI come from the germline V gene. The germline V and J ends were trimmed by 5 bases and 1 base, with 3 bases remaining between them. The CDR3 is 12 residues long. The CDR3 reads CASSRSYNEQFF. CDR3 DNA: TGTGCCAGCAGTCGGTCCTACAATGAGCAGTTCTTC.

CDR3: CASSQGVQGGGLHGEQFF. CDR3 DNA sequence: TGCGCCAGCAGCCAAGGGGTCCAGGGGGGTGGTCTACACGGTGAGCAGTTCTTC. The J gene is TRBJ2-1, the V gene TRBV4-1, with D tentatively TRBD1 (7 bases). The CDR3 is 18 residues long. CDR1 MGHRA and CDR2 YSYEKL come from the germline V gene. Trimming shortened V by 1 base and J by 9 bases, and 25 bases separated the two germline ends.

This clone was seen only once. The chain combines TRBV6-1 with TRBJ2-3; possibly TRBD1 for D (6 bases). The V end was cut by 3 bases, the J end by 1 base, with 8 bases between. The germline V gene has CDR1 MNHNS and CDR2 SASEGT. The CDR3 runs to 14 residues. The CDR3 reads CASSDNRGTDTQYF. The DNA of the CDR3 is TGTGCCAGCAGTGATAACAGGGGCACAGATACGCAGTATTTT.

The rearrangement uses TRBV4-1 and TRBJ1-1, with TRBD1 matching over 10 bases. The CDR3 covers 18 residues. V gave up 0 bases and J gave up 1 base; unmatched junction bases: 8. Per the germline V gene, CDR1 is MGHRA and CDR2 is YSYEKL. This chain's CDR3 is CASSQDRRDRGRNTEAFF. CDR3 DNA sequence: TGCGCCAGCAGCCAAGATCGCCGGGACAGGGGCCGGAACACTGAAGCTTTCTTT.

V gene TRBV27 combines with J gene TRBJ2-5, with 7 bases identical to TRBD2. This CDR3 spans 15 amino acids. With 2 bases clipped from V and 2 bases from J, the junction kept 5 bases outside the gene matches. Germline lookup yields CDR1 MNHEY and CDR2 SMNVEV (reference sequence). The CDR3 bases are TGTGCCAGCAGTTTACGGACTAGTCCACAAGAGACCCAGTACTTC. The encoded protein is CASSLRTSPQETQYF.

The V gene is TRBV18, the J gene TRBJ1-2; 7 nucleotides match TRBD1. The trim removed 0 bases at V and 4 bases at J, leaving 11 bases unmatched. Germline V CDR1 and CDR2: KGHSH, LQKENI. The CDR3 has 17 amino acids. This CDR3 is CASSPPGRKQGSYGYTF. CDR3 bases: TGTGCCAGCTCACCACCGGGAAGGAAACAGGGGTCCTATGGCTACACCTTC. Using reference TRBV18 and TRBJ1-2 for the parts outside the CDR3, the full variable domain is NAGVMQNPRHLVRRRGQEARLRCSPMKGHSHVYWYRQLPEEGLKFMVYLQKENIIDESGMPKERFSAEFPKEGPSILRIQQVVRGDSAAYFCASSPPGRKQGSYGYTFGSGTRLTVV.

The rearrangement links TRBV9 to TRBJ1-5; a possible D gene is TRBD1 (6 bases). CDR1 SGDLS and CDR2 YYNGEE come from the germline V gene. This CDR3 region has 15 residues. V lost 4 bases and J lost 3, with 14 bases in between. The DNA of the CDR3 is TGTGCCAGCAGCCCGGAGGGGGTCTTCAATCAGCCCCAGCATTTT. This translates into CASSPEGVFNQPQHF.

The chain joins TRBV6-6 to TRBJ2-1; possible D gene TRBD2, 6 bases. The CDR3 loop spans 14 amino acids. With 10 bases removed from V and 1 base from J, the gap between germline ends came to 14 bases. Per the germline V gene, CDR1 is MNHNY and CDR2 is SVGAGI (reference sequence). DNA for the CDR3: TGTGCCACGCAAAAGGAGGGTTCCTACAATGAGCAGTTCTTC. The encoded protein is CATQKEGSYNEQFF.